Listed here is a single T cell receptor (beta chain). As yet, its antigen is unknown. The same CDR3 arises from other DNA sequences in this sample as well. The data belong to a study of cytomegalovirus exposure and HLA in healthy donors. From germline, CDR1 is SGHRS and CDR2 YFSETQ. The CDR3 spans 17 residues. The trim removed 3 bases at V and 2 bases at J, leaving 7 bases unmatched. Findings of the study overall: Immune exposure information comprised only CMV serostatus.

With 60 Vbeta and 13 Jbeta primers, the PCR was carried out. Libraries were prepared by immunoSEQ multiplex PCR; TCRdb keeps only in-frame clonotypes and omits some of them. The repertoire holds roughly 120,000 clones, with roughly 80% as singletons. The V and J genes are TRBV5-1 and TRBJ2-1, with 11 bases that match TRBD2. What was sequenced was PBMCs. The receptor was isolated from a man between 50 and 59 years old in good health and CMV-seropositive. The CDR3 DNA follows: TGCGCCAGCAGCTCTCTAGCGGGGGGACTCGCCTACAATGAGCAGTTCTTC. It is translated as CASSSLAGGLAYNEQFF.